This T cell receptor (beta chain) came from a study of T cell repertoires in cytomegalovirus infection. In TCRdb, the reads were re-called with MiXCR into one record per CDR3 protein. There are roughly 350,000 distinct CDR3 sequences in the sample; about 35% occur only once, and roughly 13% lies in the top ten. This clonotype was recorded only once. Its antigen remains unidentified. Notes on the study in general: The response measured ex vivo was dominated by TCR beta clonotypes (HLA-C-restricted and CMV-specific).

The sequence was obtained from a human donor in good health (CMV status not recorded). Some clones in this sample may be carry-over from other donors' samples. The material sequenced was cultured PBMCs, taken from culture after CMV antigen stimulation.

CDR3 sequence reads: CASRKGQGANEQFF. CDR3 bases: TGTGCCAGCAGAAAGGGACAGGGGGCGAATGAGCAGTTCTTC. J is TRBJ2-1 and V is TRBV12-3 or TRBV12-4; 12 nucleotides match TRBD1. With V trimmed by 6 bases and J by 7 bases, 4 bases remained unmatched. CDR3 length equals 14 residues.